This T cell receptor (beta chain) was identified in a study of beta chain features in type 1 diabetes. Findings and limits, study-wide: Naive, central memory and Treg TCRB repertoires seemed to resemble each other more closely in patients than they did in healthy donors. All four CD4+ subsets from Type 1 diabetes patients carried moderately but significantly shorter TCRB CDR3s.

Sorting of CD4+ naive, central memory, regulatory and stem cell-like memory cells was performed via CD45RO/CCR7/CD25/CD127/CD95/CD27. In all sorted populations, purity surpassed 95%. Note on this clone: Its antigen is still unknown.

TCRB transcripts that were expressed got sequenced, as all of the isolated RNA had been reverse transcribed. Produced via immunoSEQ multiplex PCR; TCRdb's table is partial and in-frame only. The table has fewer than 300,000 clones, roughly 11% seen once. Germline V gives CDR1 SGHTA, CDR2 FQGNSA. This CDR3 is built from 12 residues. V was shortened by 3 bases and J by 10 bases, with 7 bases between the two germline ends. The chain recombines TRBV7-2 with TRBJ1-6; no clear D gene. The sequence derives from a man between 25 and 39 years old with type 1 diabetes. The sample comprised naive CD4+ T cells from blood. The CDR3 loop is CASSLARSPLHF. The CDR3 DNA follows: TGTGCCAGCAGCTTGGCCAGGTCACCCCTCCACTTT.